This T cell receptor (beta chain) was captured in a study of cytomegalovirus exposure and HLA in healthy donors. Regarding the study as a whole: Specificity for CMV antigens was confirmed in vitro for three of the CMV-associated chains.

PCR used 60 Vbeta primers and 13 Jbeta primers. Libraries were prepared by immunoSEQ multiplex PCR; TCRdb keeps only in-frame clonotypes and omits some of them. This table holds roughly 170,000 clones, about 77% found once. The germline V gene has CDR1 GTSNPN and CDR2 SVGIG (reference sequence). The length of the CDR3 is 13 residues. J was trimmed by 8 bases and V by 8 bases; bases with no gene match: 12. A remark on this clone: Its antigen is still unknown.

The sequenced sample was PBMCs. The chain links TRBV30 to TRBJ1-2; 9 positions agree with TRBD1. The source of this sequence is a man younger than 40 in good health and CMV-seronegative. The CDR3 DNA reads as TGTGCCCACGCACCGGGACAGGGCAGCGGCTACACCTTC. This translates into CAHAPGQGSGYTF. The full variable domain, its missing parts supplied by reference TRBV30 and TRBJ1-2, is SQTIHQWPATLVQPVGSPLSLECTVEGTSNPNLYWYRQAAGRGLQLLFYSVGIGQISSEVPQNLSASRPQDRQFILSSKKLLLSDSGFYLCAHAPGQGSGYTFGSGTRLTVV.